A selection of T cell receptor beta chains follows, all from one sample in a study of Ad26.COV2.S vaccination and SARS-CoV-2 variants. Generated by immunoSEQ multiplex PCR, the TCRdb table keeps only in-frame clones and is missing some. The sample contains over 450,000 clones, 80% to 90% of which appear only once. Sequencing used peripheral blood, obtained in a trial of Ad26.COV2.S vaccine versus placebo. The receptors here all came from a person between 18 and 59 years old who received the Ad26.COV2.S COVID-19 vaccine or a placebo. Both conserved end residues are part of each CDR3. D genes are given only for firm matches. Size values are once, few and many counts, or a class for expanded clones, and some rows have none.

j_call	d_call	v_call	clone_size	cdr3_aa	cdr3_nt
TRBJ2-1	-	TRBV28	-	CASTPWGSAPEQFF	TGTGCCAGCACCCCATGGGGCAGCGCGCCTGAGCAGTTCTTC
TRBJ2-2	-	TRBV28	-	CASRGGAPVRSAGELFF	TGTGCCAGCAGGGGTGGGGCCCCGGTTAGGTCAGCTGGGGAGCTGTTTTTT
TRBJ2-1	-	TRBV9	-	CASSVALGGLHRFF	TGTGCCAGCAGCGTTGCCCTGGGGGGGCTTCACCGGTTCTTC
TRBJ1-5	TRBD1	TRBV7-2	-	CASSSGQFNQPQHF	TGTGCCAGCAGCTCGGGACAGTTCAATCAGCCCCAGCATTTT
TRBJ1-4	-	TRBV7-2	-	CASSLRRGRIEKLFF	TGTGCCAGCAGCTTACGGCGGGGCAGGATTGAAAAACTGTTTTTT
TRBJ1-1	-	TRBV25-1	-	CASSGRGLSTEAFF	TGTGCCAGCAGTGGCAGAGGTTTGAGCACTGAAGCTTTCTTT
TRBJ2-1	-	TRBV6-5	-	CASSYSMLGPSNEQFF	TGTGCCAGCAGTTACTCGATGCTAGGCCCGTCCAATGAGCAGTTCTTC
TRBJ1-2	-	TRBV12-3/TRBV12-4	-	CASSFPGNYGYTF	TGTGCCAGCAGTTTTCCGGGGAACTATGGCTACACCTTC
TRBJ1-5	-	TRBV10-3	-	CAISEFGSNQPQHF	TGTGCCATCAGTGAGTTTGGGAGCAATCAGCCCCAGCATTTT
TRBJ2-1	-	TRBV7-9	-	CASSTSGASYNEQFF	TGTGCCAGCAGCACTTCAGGAGCGTCCTACAATGAGCAGTTCTTC
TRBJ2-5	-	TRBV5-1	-	CASSLVSPRETQYF	TGCGCCAGCAGCTTGGTATCCCCGCGGGAGACCCAGTACTTC
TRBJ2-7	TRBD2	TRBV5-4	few	CASSFTSGYEQYF	TGTGCCAGCAGCTTTACTAGCGGATACGAGCAGTACTTC
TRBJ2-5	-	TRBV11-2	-	CASSHQETQYF	TGTGCCAGCAGCCATCAAGAGACCCAGTACTTC
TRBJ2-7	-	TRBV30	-	CAWSLSLARYEQYF	TGTGCCTGGAGCTTGAGCCTAGCTAGATACGAGCAGTACTTC
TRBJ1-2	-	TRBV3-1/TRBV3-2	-	CASSQDSWYGYTF	TGTGCCAGCAGCCAAGACTCTTGGTATGGCTACACCTTC
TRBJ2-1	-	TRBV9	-	CASSVAGGPDNEQFF	TGTGCCAGCAGCGTAGCTGGCGGTCCTGACAATGAGCAGTTCTTC
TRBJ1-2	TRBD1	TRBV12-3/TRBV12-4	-	CASSLTGGDGYTF	TGTGCCAGCAGTTTGACAGGGGGCGATGGCTACACCTTC
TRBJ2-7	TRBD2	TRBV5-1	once	CASSLGPPGLAPYEQYF	TGCGCCAGCAGCTTGGGTCCACCGGGACTAGCGCCCTACGAGCAGTACTTC
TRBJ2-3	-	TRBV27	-	CASSLGASWGTDTQYF	TGTGCCAGCAGTCTTGGGGCTAGTTGGGGCACAGATACGCAGTATTTT
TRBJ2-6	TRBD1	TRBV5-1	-	CASSLTGQGASGANVLTF	TGCGCCAGCAGCTTGACGGGACAGGGGGCATCTGGGGCCAACGTCCTGACTTTC
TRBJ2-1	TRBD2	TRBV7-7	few	CASSLYSGAYNEQFF	TGTGCTAGCAGCTTATATAGCGGGGCTTACAATGAGCAGTTCTTC
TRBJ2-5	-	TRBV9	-	CASSVASYASETQYF	TGTGCCAGCAGCGTAGCTTCTTACGCGTCCGAGACCCAGTACTTC
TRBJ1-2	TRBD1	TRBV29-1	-	CSAKRLDRESGYTF	TGCAGCGCAAAAAGACTAGACAGGGAAAGTGGCTACACCTTC
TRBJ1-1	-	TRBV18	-	CASSRGITEAFF	TGTGCCAGCTCCCGAGGGATCACTGAAGCTTTCTTT
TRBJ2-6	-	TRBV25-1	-	CASSETDSSGANVLTF	TGTGCCAGCAGTGAAACGGACAGCTCTGGGGCCAACGTCCTGACTTTC
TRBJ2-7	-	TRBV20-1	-	CSASKVGTSFSYEQYF	TGCAGTGCTAGTAAGGTGGGGACATCCTTCTCCTACGAGCAGTACTTC
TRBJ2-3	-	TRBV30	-	CACLLEVRGQYF	TGTGCCTGTTTATTGGAGGTTAGGGGGCAGTATTTT
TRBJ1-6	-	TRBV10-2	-	CASSESLYSPLHF	TGCGCCAGCAGTGAGTCCTTGTATTCACCCCTCCACTTT
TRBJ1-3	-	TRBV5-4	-	CASSFNPQGNTIYF	TGTGCCAGCAGCTTTAACCCGCAGGGAAACACCATATATTTT
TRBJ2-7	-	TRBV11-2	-	CASSLVRAVYEQYF	TGTGCCAGCAGCTTAGTAAGGGCCGTCTACGAGCAGTACTTC
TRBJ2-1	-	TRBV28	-	CASSPNSEGFNEQFF	TGTGCCAGCAGTCCCAATAGCGAGGGGTTTAATGAGCAGTTCTTC
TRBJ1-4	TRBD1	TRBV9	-	CASSTTGGNEKLFF	TGTGCCAGCAGCACTACAGGGGGGAATGAAAAACTGTTTTTT
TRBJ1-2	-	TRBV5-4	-	CASSLVGQLKYNYGYTF	TGTGCCAGCAGCTTGGTAGGACAGTTGAAGTATAACTATGGCTACACCTTC
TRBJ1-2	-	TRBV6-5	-	CASNLRQPANYGYTF	TGTGCCAGCAACCTTAGACAACCGGCCAACTATGGCTACACCTTC
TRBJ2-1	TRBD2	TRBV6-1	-	CASSDWSGRAYNEQFF	TGTGCCAGCAGTGATTGGAGCGGGAGGGCCTACAATGAGCAGTTCTTC
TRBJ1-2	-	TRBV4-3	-	CASSQDLSGIYGYTF	TGCGCCAGCAGCCAAGATCTATCAGGGATCTATGGCTACACCTTC
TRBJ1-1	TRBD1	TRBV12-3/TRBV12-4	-	CASTDRGNTEAFF	TGTGCCAGCACAGACAGGGGTAACACTGAAGCTTTCTTT
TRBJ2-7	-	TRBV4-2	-	CASSPGRPHEQYF	TGTGCCAGCAGCCCGGGACGTCCCCACGAGCAGTACTTC
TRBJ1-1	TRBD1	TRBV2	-	CASSTGGVRAFF	TGTGCCAGCTCAACAGGGGGAGTTCGCGCTTTCTTT
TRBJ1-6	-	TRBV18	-	CASSPRDYNSPLHF	TGTGCCAGCTCACCAAGAGACTATAATTCACCCCTCCACTTT
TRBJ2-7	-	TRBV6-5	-	CASEGTAGSGYEQYF	TGTGCCAGCGAAGGAACGGCAGGGAGCGGCTACGAGCAGTACTTC
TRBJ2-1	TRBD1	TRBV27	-	CASSFTFWDSMSSYNEQFF	TGTGCCAGCAGCTTTACATTTTGGGACAGTATGAGCTCCTACAATGAGCAGTTCTTC
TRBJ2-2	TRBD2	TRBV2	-	CASLPLAVNANTGELFF	TGTGCCAGCCTCCCACTAGCGGTAAACGCGAACACCGGGGAGCTGTTTTTT
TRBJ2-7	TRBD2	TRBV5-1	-	CASSWSTSGTYEQYF	TGCGCCAGCAGCTGGTCGACTAGCGGGACCTACGAGCAGTACTTC
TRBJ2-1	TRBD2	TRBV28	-	CASSLWVGAGGPGEQFF	TGTGCCAGCAGTTTATGGGTCGGAGCGGGAGGGCCCGGTGAGCAGTTCTTC
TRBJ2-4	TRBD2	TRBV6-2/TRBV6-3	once	CASSYSNRAGESRNIQYF	TGTGCCAGCAGTTACTCGAATCGAGCGGGAGAAAGTAGGAACATTCAGTACTTC
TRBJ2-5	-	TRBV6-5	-	CASSYEGRGTQYF	TGTGCCAGCAGTTACGAGGGGCGTGGCACCCAGTACTTC
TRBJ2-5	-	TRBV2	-	CASSEAGSTGETQYF	TGTGCCAGCAGTGAAGCGGGCTCAACCGGGGAGACCCAGTACTTC
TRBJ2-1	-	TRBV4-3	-	CASSQEGVLRGRSGRGYNEQFF	TGCGCCAGCAGCCAAGAGGGGGTACTCCGGGGACGAAGTGGGCGAGGGTACAATGAGCAGTTCTTC